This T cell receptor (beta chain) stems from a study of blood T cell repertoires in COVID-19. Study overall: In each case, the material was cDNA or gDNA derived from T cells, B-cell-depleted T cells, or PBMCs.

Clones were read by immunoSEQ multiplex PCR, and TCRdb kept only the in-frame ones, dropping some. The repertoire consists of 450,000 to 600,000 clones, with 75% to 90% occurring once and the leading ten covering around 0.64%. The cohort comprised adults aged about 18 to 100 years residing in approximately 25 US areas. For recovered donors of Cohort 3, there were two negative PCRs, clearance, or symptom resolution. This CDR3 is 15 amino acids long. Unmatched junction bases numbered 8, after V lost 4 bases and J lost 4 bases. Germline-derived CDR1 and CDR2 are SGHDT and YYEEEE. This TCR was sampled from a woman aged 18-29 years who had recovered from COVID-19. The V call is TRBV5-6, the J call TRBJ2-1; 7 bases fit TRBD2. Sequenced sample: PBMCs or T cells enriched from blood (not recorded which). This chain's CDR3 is CASSRSPSGYNEQFF. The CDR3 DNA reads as TGTGCCAGCAGCCGGAGTCCTAGCGGTTACAATGAGCAGTTCTTC.